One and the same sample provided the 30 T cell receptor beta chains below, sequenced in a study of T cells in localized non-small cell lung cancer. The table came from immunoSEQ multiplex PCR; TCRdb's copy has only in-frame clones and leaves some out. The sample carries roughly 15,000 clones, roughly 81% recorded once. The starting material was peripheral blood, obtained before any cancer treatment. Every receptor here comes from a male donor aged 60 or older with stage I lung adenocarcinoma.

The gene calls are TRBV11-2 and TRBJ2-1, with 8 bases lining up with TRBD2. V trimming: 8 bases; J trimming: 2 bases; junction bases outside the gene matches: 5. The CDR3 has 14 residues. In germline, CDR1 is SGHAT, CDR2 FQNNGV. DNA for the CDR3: TGTGCCAGCGGCCTTAGCGGGACCTACAATGAGCAGTTCTTC. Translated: CASGLSGTYNEQFF. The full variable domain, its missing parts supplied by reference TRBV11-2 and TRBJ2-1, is EAGVAQSPRYKIIEKRQSVAFWCNPISGHATLYWYQQILGQGPKLLIQFQNNGVVDDSQLPKDRFSAERLKGVDSTLKIQPAKLEDSAVYLCASGLSGTYNEQFFGPGTRLTVL.

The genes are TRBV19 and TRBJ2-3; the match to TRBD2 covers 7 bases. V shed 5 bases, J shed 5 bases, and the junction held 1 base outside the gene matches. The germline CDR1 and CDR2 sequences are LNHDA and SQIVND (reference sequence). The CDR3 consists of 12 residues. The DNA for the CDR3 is TGTGCCAGTAGTGGGGGGGGAGATACGCAGTATTTT. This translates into CASSGGGDTQYF.

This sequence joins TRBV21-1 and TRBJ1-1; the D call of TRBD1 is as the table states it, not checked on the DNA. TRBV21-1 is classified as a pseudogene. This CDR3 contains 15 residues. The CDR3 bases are TGTGCCAGCAGCCTACGTCAGGGTCTCGACACTGAAGCTTTCTTT. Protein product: CASSLRQGLDTEAFF.

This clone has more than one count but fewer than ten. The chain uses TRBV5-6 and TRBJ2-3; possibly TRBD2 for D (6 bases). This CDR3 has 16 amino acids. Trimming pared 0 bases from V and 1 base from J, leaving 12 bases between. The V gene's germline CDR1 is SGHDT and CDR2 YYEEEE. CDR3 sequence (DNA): TGTGCCAGCAGCTTGGAGGTGGGAGGTGGCACAGATACGCAGTATTTT. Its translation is CASSLEVGGGTDTQYF.

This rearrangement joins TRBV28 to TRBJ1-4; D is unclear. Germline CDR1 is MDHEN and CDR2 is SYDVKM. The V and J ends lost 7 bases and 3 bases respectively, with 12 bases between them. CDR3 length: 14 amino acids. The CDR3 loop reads CASTPTRANEKLFF. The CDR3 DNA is TGTGCCAGCACCCCCACTAGGGCTAATGAAAAACTGTTTTTT.

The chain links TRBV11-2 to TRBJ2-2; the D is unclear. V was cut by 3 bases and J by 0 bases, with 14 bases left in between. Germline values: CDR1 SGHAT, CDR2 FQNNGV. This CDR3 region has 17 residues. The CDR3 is CASSLPPYSPNTGELFF. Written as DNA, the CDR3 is TGTGCCAGCAGCTTGCCCCCTTACAGCCCGAACACCGGGGAGCTGTTTTTT.

The CDR3 coding sequence is TGTGCCAGCAATCCCGACGGATCCTACGAGCAGTACTTC. It specifies CASNPDGSYEQYF. The chain couples TRBV6-5 to TRBJ2-7; D gene uncertain. Between the trimmed V and J ends, which lost 7 bases and 1 base, there was a span of 11 bases. Looked up from germline, CDR1 is MNHEY and CDR2 is SVGAGI. CDR3 length equals 13 residues.

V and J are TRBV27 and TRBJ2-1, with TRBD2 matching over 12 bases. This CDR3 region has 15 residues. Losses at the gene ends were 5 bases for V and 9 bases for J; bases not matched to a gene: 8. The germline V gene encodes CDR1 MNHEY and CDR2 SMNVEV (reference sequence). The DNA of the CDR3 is TGTGCCAGCAGTGCACTAGCGGGAGGTTTGGGTGAGCAGTTCTTC. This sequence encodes CASSALAGGLGEQFF.

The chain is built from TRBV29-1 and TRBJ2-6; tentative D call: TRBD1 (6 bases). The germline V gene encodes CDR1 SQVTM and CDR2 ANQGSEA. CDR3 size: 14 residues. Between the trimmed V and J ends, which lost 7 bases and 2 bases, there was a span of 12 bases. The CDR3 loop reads CSAREGAGANVLTF. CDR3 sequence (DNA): TGCAGCGCCAGAGAGGGGGCTGGGGCCAACGTCCTGACTTTC.

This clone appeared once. The CDR3 loop reads CASSLAGIYTDTQYF. As DNA, the CDR3 is TGTGCCAGCAGCTTGGCCGGGATCTACACAGATACGCAGTATTTT. V and J are TRBV7-2 and TRBJ2-3; possibly TRBD2 for D (5 bases). The V and J ends lost 3 bases and 2 bases respectively, with 12 bases between them. In germline, CDR1 is SGHTA, CDR2 FQGNSA. This CDR3 has 15 residues.

In nucleotides, the CDR3 is TGTGCCAGCAGCTTTGGGACGCTCCTGAATAATTCACCCCTCCACTTT. Amino acid sequence: CASSFGTLLNNSPLHF. The chain joins TRBV7-3 to TRBJ1-6; TRBD1 is a possible D gene (5 bases). Trimming stripped 3 bases from V and 5 bases from J, with 14 bases between. Germline V gives CDR1 SGHTA, CDR2 FQGTGA. This CDR3 spans 16 amino acids.

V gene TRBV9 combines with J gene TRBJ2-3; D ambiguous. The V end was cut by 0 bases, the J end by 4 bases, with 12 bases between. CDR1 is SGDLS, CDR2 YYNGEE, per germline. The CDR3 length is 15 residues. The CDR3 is CASSVAQGTADTQYF. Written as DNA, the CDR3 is TGTGCCAGCAGCGTAGCGCAAGGTACCGCAGATACGCAGTATTTT.

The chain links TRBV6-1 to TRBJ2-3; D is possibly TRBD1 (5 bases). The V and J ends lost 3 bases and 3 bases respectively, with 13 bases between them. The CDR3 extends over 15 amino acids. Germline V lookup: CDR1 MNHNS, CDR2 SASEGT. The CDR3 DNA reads TGTGCCAGCAGTGATGTCACAGGTCAAACAGATACGCAGTATTTT. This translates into CASSDVTGQTDTQYF.

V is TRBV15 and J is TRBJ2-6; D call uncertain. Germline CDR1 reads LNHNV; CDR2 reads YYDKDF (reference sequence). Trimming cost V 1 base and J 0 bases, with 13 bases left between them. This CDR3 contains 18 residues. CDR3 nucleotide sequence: TGTGCCACCAGCAGAGGGTTGGCGGAGTCCTCTGGGGCCAACGTCCTGACTTTC. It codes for CATSRGLAESSGANVLTF.

In DNA, the CDR3 is TGTGCCAGTAGTATAGAGGCGGGCTACAATGAGCAGTTCTTC. This gives the protein CASSIEAGYNEQFF. J is TRBJ2-1 and V is TRBV19; a weak D match, TRBD2 (5 bases). The CDR3 consists of 14 residues. Germline loops: CDR1 LNHDA, CDR2 SQIVND (reference sequence). Trimming took 0 bases from V and 3 from J, leaving 6 bases between them.

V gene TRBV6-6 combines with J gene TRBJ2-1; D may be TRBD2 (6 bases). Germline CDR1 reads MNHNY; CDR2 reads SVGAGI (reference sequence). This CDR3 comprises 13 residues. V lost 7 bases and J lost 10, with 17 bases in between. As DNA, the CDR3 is TGTGCCAGCACACCCACCTCGGAGGGCGAGCAGTTCTTC. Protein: CASTPTSEGEQFF.

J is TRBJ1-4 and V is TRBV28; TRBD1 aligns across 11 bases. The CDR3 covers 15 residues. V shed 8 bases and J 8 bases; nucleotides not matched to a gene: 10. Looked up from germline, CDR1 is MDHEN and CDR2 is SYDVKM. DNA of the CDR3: TGTGCCAGCTCCCTCGCGGGACAGGGGGAAGAAAAACTGTTTTTT. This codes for CASSLAGQGEEKLFF. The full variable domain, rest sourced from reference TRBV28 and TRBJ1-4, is DVKVTQSSRYLVKRTGEKVFLECVQDMDHENMFWYRQDPGLGLRLIYFSYDVKMKEKGDIPEGYSVSREKKERFSLILESASTNQTSMYLCASSLAGQGEEKLFFGSGTQLSVL.

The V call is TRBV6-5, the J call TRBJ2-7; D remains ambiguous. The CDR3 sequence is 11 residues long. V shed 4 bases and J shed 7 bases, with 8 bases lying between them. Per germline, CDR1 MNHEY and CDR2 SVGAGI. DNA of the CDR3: TGTGCCAGCAGTTCCGCGGAGGAGCAGTACTTC. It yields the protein CASSSAEEQYF.

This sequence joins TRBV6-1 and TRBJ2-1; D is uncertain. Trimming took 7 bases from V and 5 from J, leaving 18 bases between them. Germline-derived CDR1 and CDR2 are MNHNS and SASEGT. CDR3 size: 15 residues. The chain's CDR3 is CASKIATARDNEQFF. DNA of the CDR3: TGTGCCAGCAAGATTGCTACAGCACGGGACAATGAGCAGTTCTTC.

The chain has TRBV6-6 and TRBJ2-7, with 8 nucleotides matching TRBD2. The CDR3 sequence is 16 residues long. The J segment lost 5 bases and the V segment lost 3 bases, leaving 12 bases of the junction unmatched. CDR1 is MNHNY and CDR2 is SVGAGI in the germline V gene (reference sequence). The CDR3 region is CASSYSSGGPNHEQYF. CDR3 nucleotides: TGTGCCAGCAGTTATTCCTCGGGAGGGCCGAACCACGAGCAGTACTTC.

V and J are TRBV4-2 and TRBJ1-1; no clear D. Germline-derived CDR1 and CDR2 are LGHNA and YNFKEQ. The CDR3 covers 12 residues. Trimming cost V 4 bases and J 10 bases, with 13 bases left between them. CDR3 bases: TGTGCCAGCAGCCCCGTCGTGGGAGCAGCTTTCTTT. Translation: CASSPVVGAAFF.

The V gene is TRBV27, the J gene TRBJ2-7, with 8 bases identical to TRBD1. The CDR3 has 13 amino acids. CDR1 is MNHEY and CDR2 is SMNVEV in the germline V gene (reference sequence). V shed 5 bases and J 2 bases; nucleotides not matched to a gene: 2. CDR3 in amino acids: CASSRTGPYEQYF. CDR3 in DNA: TGTGCCAGCAGTCGGACAGGGCCCTACGAGCAGTACTTC.

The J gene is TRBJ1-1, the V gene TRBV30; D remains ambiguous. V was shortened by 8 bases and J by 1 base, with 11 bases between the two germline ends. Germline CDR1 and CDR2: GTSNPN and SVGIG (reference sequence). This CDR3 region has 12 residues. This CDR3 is CASPRGNTEAFF. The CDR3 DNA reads TGTGCCAGTCCCCGGGGGAACACTGAAGCTTTCTTT. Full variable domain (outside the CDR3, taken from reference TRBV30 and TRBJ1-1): SQTIHQWPATLVQPVGSPLSLECTVEGTSNPNLYWYRQAAGRGLQLLFYSVGIGQISSEVPQNLSASRPQDRQFILSSKKLLLSDSGFYLCASPRGNTEAFFGQGTRLTVV.

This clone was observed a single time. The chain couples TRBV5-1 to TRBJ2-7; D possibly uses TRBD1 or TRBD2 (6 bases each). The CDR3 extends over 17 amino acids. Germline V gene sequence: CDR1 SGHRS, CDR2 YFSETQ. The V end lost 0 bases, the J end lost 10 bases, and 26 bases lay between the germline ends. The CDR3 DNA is TGCGCCAGCAGCTTGGGCAACCCGGGGGCTCTTGCCTACGGACAGTACTTC. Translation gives CASSLGNPGALAYGQYF. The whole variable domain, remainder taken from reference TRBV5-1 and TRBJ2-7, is KAGVTQTPRYLIKTRGQQVTLSCSPISGHRSVSWYQQTPGQGLQFLFEYFSETQRNKGNFPGRFSGRQFSNSRSEMNVSTLELGDSALYLCASSLGNPGALAYGQYFGPGTRLTVT.

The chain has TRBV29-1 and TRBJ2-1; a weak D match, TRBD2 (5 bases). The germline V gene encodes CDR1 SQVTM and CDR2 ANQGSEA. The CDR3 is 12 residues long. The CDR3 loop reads CSASPTYNEQFF. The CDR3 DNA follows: TGCAGTGCTAGCCCGACCTACAATGAGCAGTTCTTC.

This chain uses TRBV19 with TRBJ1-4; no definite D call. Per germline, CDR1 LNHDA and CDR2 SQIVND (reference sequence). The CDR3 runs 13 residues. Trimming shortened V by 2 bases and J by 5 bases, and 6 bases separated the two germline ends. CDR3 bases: TGTGCCAGTAGTATAAGGCGAAATGAAAAACTGTTTTTT. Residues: CASSIRRNEKLFF.

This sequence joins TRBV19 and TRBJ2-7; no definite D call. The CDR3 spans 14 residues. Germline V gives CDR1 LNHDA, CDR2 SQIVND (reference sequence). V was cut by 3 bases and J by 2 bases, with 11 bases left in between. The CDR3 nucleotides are TGTGCCAGTAGTATGGCCCTTCCCCCCTACGAGCAGTACTTC. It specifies CASSMALPPYEQYF.

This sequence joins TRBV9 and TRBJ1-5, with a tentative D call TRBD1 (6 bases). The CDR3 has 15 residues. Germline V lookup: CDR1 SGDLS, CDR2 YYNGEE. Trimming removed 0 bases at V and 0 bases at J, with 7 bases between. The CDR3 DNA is TGTGCCAGCAGCGTAGGGGACACTAGCAATCAGCCCCAGCATTTT. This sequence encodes CASSVGDTSNQPQHF.

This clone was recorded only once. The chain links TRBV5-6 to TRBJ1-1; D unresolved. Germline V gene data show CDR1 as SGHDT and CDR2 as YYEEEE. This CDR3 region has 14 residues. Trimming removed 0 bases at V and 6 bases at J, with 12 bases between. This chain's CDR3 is CASSLGVGSAEAFF. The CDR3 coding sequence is TGTGCCAGCAGCTTGGGAGTAGGGTCCGCTGAAGCTTTCTTT.

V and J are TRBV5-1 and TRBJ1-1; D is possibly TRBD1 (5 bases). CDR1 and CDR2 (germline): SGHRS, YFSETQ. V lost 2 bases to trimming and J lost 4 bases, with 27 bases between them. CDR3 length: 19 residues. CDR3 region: CASSFQGVLGTRYFTEAFF. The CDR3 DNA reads TGCGCCAGCAGCTTTCAGGGAGTACTTGGTACACGTTATTTCACTGAAGCTTTCTTT.